This record concerns one TCR beta chain sequence. This CDR3 has 15 residues. Per germline, CDR1 MNHEY and CDR2 SVGAGI. With 4 bases removed from V and 4 bases from J, the gap between germline ends came to 14 bases. The data are from a study of cytomegalovirus exposure and HLA in healthy donors. The primer mix had 60 Vbeta and 13 Jbeta primers. Some clones are missing from TCRdb's copy, which holds only in-frame ones; the method was immunoSEQ multiplex PCR. In the table there are fewer than 70,000 clones, roughly four fifths of which are singletons. The V gene is TRBV6-5, the J gene TRBJ2-1; a weak D match, TRBD1 (6 bases). Sequencing input: PBMCs. The sequence derives from a man aged 40-49 years in good health and CMV-seronegative. DNA for the CDR3: TGTGCCAGCAGTTTAGGAACAGGGACATACAATGAGCAGTTCTTC. This encodes CASSLGTGTYNEQFF.